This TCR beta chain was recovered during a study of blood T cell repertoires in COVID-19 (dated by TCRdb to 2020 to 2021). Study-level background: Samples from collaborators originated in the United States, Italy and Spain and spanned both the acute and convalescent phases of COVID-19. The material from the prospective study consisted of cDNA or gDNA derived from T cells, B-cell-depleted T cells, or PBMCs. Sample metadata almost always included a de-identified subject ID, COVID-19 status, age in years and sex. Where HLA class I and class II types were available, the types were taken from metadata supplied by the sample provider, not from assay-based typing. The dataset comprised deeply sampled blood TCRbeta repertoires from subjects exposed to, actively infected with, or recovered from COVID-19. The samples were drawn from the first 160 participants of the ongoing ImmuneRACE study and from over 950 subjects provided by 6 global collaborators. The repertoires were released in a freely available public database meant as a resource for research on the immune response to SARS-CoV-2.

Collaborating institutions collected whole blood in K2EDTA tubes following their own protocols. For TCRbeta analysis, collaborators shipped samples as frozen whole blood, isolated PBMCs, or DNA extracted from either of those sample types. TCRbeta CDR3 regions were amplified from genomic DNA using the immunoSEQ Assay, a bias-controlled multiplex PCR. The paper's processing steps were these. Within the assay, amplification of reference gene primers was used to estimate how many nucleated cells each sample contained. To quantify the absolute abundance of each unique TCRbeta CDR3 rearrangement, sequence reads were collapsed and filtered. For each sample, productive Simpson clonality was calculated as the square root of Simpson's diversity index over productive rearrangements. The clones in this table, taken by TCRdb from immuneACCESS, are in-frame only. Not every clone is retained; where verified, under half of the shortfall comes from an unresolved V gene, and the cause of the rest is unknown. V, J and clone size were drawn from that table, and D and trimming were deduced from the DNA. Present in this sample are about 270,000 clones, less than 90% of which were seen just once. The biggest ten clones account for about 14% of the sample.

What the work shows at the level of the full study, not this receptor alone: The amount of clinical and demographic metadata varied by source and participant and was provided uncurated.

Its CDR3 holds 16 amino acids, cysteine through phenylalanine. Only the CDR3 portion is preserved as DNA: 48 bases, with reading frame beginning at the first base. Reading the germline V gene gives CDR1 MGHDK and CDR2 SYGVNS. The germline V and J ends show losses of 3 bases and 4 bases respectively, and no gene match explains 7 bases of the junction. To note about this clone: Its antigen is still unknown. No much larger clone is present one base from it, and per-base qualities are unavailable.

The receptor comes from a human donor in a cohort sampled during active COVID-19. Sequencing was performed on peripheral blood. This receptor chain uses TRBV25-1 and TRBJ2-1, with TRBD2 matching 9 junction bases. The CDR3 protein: CASSDLSGGPYNEQFF. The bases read TGTGCCAGCAGTGACCTTAGCGGGGGCCCTTACAATGAGCAGTTCTTC.